This T cell receptor (beta chain) was documented in a study of control samples from healthy donors and cancer patients (dated by TCRdb to 2019 to 2021). Library prep was done by the immunoSEQ multiplex PCR assay. TCRdb took over this immuneACCESS table, retaining in-frame rearrangements with V and J assigned. Such tables are incomplete; in checked studies, under half of the missing clones stem from an unresolved V gene, and the remainder is unexplained. The sample has some 100,000 clones on record, roughly three quarters of them singletons. Clones ranked in the top ten supply roughly 10% of the sample. The germline V gene supplies CDR1 MNHEY and CDR2 SVGEGT. V is clipped by 3 bases and J by 0 bases, and the sequence between their germline boundaries is 11 bases long. There are 15 amino acids in the CDR3, from cysteine to phenylalanine inclusive. Only CDR3 DNA remains: 45 bases, in frame from the first base.

Comment on this clone: Its antigen remains undetermined. No base quality values were provided; no much bigger clone lies one nucleotide off.

The chain was built from TRBV6-2 or TRBV6-3 and TRBJ1-1; the D gene is not confidently resolved. The source of this sequence is a woman aged 25-40 years in good health. The sequenced sample was blood. The bases read TGTGCCAGCAGTTATTTTAGGAAACTGAACACTGAAGCTTTCTTT. It encodes CASSYFRKLNTEAFF.